These 12 T cell receptor beta chains came from one sample sequenced in a study of early T cells in non-severe SARS-CoV-2 infection. One entry per CDR3 protein, called by TCRdb with MiXCR from the 5' RACE reads. The sample comprises tens of thousands of distinct CDR3 sequences, about 17% of which are singletons, and roughly 9% rests with the top ten. The sequencing used whole blood, collected at baseline. The receptors here all came from an adult who was a healthcare worker with PCR-confirmed SARS-CoV-2 infection or an uninfected control (not recorded which).

This chain uses TRBV6-4 with TRBJ1-1, with D unclear. The length of the CDR3 is 16 residues. Germline V CDR1 and CDR2: MRHNA, SNTAGT. Trimming took off 6 bases at V and 0 bases at J, with 17 bases between the two ends. CDR3 sequence reads: CASRAEGLKMNTEAFF. CDR3 nucleotide sequence: TGTGCCAGCAGGGCCGAAGGGTTAAAAATGAACACTGAAGCTTTCTTT.

The J gene is TRBJ2-1, the V gene TRBV6-4, with TRBD2 identical over 12 bases. This CDR3 is 17 amino acids long. Germline V lookup: CDR1 MRHNA, CDR2 SNTAGT. V dropped 3 bases and J dropped 4; count of bases not matched to a gene: 7. CDR3 loop: CASSEASGGARYNEQFF. The CDR3 bases are TGTGCCAGCAGTGAGGCTAGCGGGGGGGCGAGGTACAATGAGCAGTTCTTC.

The chain uses TRBV6-2 or TRBV6-3 and TRBJ2-5; D might be TRBD2 (6 bases). V shed 2 bases and J shed 3 bases, with 16 bases lying between them. The CDR3 sequence is 16 residues long. Germline-derived CDR1 and CDR2 are MNHEY and SVGEGT. The CDR3 spells CASSYRRRDWKETQYF. DNA of the CDR3: TGTGCCAGCAGTTACAGGAGGCGGGACTGGAAAGAGACCCAGTACTTC.

This clonotype was counted a few times. J is TRBJ1-2 and V is TRBV6-5; D ambiguous. The CDR3 contains 14 residues. Trimming shortened V by 5 bases and J by 4 bases, and 14 bases separated the two germline ends. The germline gives CDR1 MNHEY, CDR2 SVGAGI. The CDR3 sequence is CASSGAGIGYGYTF. CDR3 DNA: TGTGCCAGCAGTGGAGCGGGGATTGGCTATGGCTACACCTTC.

This clonotype was recorded a few times. V usage is TRBV7-9 and J usage is TRBJ2-7; no clear D gene. CDR1 and CDR2 from the germline V gene are SEHNR and FQNEAQ (reference sequence). V was cut by 1 base and J by 5 bases, with 6 bases left in between. The CDR3 extends over 12 amino acids. The CDR3 nucleotides are TGTGCCAGCAGCTTAGTACTTCACGAGCAGTACTTC. It codes for CASSLVLHEQYF.

The rearrangement links TRBV12-3 or TRBV12-4 to TRBJ2-1; D ambiguous. The CDR3 runs 15 residues. Between the trimmed V and J ends, which lost 1 base and 5 bases, there was a span of 12 bases. The CDR3 region has the DNA TGTGCCAGCAGTTTAGGCCGCGGAGTTCACAATGAGCAGTTCTTC. This encodes CASSLGRGVHNEQFF.

This chain connects TRBV5-4 to TRBJ1-4; no clear D gene. Germline V CDR1 and CDR2: SGHNT, YYREEE (reference sequence). The CDR3 loop spans 14 amino acids. V lost 0 bases to trimming and J lost 4 bases, with 7 bases between them. The CDR3 region has the DNA TGTGCCAGCAGCTTGGACCGTCGTAATGAAAAACTGTTTTTT. Its protein is CASSLDRRNEKLFF.

This chain connects TRBV6-1 to TRBJ1-3; tentatively, D is TRBD1 (5 bases). The V gene lost 3 bases and the J gene lost 0 bases, with 15 bases spanning the gap. The germline V gene encodes CDR1 MNHNS and CDR2 SASEGT. This CDR3 has 17 residues. In nucleotides, the CDR3 is TGTGCCAGCAGTGATTTATCCGGGGCAAACTCTGGAAACACCATATATTTT. Its protein product is CASSDLSGANSGNTIYF.

This clonotype was recorded a few times. The CDR3: CASSLAGQYGYTF. Here the CDR3 DNA reads TGCGCCAGCAGCTTGGCGGGACAGTATGGCTACACCTTC. The rearrangement joins TRBV5-1 to TRBJ1-2; the match to TRBD1 covers 7 bases. Germline V gene sequence: CDR1 SGHRS, CDR2 YFSETQ. V was clipped by 0 bases and J by 5 bases; unmatched bases: 1. This CDR3 comprises 13 residues. The complete variable domain, with remaining parts taken from reference TRBV5-1 and TRBJ1-2, reads KAGVTQTPRYLIKTRGQQVTLSCSPISGHRSVSWYQQTPGQGLQFLFEYFSETQRNKGNFPGRFSGRQFSNSRSEMNVSTLELGDSALYLCASSLAGQYGYTFGSGTRLTVV.

This clonotype showed up just a few times. The chain recombines TRBV7-6 with TRBJ2-5; maybe TRBD2 (6 bases). Germline-derived CDR1 and CDR2 are SGHVS and FNYEAQ. The CDR3 consists of 16 residues. Trimming left V 2 bases short and J 2 bases short, with 15 bases between. This CDR3 reads CASSLPLGSLQETQYF. The CDR3 DNA follows: TGTGCCAGCAGCTTACCCCTCGGGAGCTTACAAGAGACCCAGTACTTC.

This sequence joins TRBV7-2 and TRBJ1-3; possibly TRBD1 for D (6 bases). This CDR3 spans 15 amino acids. The germline V gene has CDR1 SGHTA and CDR2 FQGNSA. The V and J ends lost 2 bases and 2 bases respectively, with 10 bases between them. The CDR3 sequence: CASSLMAGAGNTIYF. The CDR3 bases are TGTGCCAGCAGCTTAATGGCAGGGGCTGGAAACACCATATATTTT.

J is TRBJ1-2 and V is TRBV10-3, with D unresolved. This CDR3 has 13 residues. From germline, CDR1 is ENHRY and CDR2 SYGVKD. V lost 3 bases and J lost 2, with 7 bases in between. CDR3 sequence: CAISESQNYGYTF. The CDR3, as DNA: TGTGCCATCAGTGAATCACAGAACTATGGCTACACCTTC.